This is a list of T cell receptor beta chains from one sample in a study of Ad26.COV2.S vaccination and SARS-CoV-2 variants. Clones were sequenced by immunoSEQ multiplex PCR, and TCRdb holds only the in-frame ones, with some missing. Among 300,000 to 450,000 clones listed, about 85% were seen once. The sequencing here drew on peripheral blood, taken in a trial of Ad26.COV2.S vaccine versus placebo. Every receptor here comes from a person aged 18-60 years who received the Ad26.COV2.S COVID-19 vaccine or a placebo. The conserved cysteine and the conserved F or W are not part of the CDR3 here.

>TRBJ2-3|TRBV18
ASSPIGGSTDTQY
>TRBJ2-7|TRBV5-1
ASSPWGNSYEQY
>TRBJ2-7|TRBV30
AWRDTGGNYEQY
>TRBJ2-7|TRBV5-4
ASSIDGSYEQY
>TRBJ1-1|TRBV7-6
ASSLGRAPEAF
>TRBJ2-1|TRBV12-3/TRBV12-4
ASSFVENEQF
>TRBJ2-6|TRBV19
ASSPGAGGALGANVLT
>TRBJ1-6|TRBV19
ASSSTGTSILGAYNSPLH
>TRBJ2-5|TRBV5-1
ASSLGRLQETQY
>TRBJ1-6|TRBV4-3
ASSQDLQGSSSYNSPLH
>TRBJ2-2|TRBV7-6
ASSFQGANTGELF
>TRBJ2-7|TRBV28
ASSSPGLSNYEQY
>TRBJ2-2|TRBV5-1
ASSLGQNTGELF
>TRBJ2-3|TRBV27
ASSRRQDLSTDTQY
>TRBJ2-1|TRBV28
ASGGGRARDEQF
>TRBJ1-5|TRBV10-1
ASSVGRAGGLYNQPQH
>TRBJ2-1|TRBV27
ASSSQPEQYNEQF
>TRBJ2-7|TRBV23-1
ASSQEGVGRDEQY
>TRBJ1-5|TRBV19
ASTGTGVDNQPQH
>TRBJ1-2|TRBV24-1
ATSDATGQKYGYT
>TRBJ2-2|TRBV10-1
ASSGSTGELF
>TRBJ1-1|TRBV19
ASSRQANTEAF
>TRBJ2-7|TRBV28
ASRGLSYEQY
>TRBJ2-1|TRBV27
ASSFPAGGPHEQF
>TRBJ1-5|TRBV7-2
ASSPDRGQPQH
>TRBJ1-3|TRBV6-5
ASSYSSDGNTIY
>TRBJ2-5|TRBV28
ASSLPEETQY
>TRBJ1-1|TRBV18
ASSPNRGRGNTEAF
>TRBJ1-4|TRBV6-5
ASSYEHNEKLF
>TRBJ2-2|TRBV4-3
ASSQDGTFTGELF
>TRBJ1-2|TRBV19
ASSIVTAKGAGYT
>TRBJ2-1|TRBV27
ASSFRNEQF
>TRBJ2-7|TRBV5-1
ASSRQDSYEQY
>TRBJ1-2|TRBV18
ASSPPGTGSNYGYT
>TRBJ2-2|TRBV7-2
ASSLVLSGRTGELF
>TRBJ1-2|TRBV6-5
ASNSGEAGNYGYT
>TRBJ1-6|TRBV28
ASRPPTGLRSPLH
>TRBJ2-1|TRBV15
ATSRGGSGTYNEQF
>TRBJ2-1|TRBV4-2
ASSQGPTSGRASEQF
>TRBJ2-1|TRBV14
ASSQWLAGGRNEQF
>TRBJ1-1|TRBV7-9
ASSLKGPNTEAF
>TRBJ2-3|TRBV27
ASSARFWGRAGADTQY
>TRBJ1-1|TRBV10-3
AISVGGEFTEAF
>TRBJ2-6|TRBV14
ASSQGGVGANVLT
>TRBJ1-2|TRBV2
ASSEQGAASYGYT